This TCR beta chain was sequenced during a study of post-analysis software for immune sequencing data. Across the whole study: The disease courses spanned relapsing-remitting, secondary progressive and progressive-relapsing forms of multiple sclerosis.

Germline V gives CDR1 KGHSH, CDR2 LQKENI. The CDR3 runs to 13 residues. The germline V and J ends were trimmed by 3 bases and 6 bases, with 6 bases remaining between them. Findings and caveats of the study: With TRBV5-6, TRBV5-1 and TRBV20-1 included, 5 or 6 TRBV segments were more frequent in patients than in controls. With F measure, samples from one preparation batch clustered together strongly. People with multiple sclerosis had a significantly lower normalized Chao1 diversity than controls did.

cDNA libraries for TCR beta contained unique molecular identifiers. TCRdb re-analysed the PCR reads in MiXCR, keeping a single row per CDR3 protein. The top ten hold 4.6% of the sample, which has about 810,000 distinct CDR3 sequences, roughly half seen once. In its sample, this clonotype was seen a few times. No antigen is known for it. The chain is built from TRBV18 and TRBJ1-6; D remains unclear. The clonotype comes from a girl aged 5 to 17 with multiple sclerosis. Sequenced material: blood. The DNA of the CDR3 is TGTGCCAGCTCACCGAGCCCTAATTCACCCCTCCACTTT. Its protein product is CASSPSPNSPLHF.